This T cell receptor beta chain is from a study of blood T cell repertoires in COVID-19. Background on the study: There were acute and convalescent COVID-19 samples, and they came from the United States, Italy and Spain. The analysed material was cDNA or gDNA that came from T cells, B-cell-depleted T cells, or PBMCs.

In the source study's methods: Reference gene primer amplification gave estimated nucleated cell counts. The method was immunoSEQ multiplex PCR; TCRdb's version includes in-frame clones alone and lacks a portion of them. V and J calls and clone size are those listed in that table; D and trimming were worked out from the DNA. Of tens of thousands of clones listed, around nine tenths were seen once; the top ten hold 28%. The length of the CDR3 is 16 residues. CDR1 and CDR2 from the germline V gene are MNHNS and SASEGT. V was cut by 0 bases and J by 0 bases, with 9 bases left in between. The J gene is TRBJ1-5, the V gene TRBV6-1; D unclear. The origin of this receptor is a woman aged 80 or over with acute or convalescent COVID-19. Sequencing was carried out using peripheral blood. The CDR3 spells CASSEALAHSNQPQHF. In nucleotides, the CDR3 is TGTGCCAGCAGTGAAGCGCTGGCTCATAGCAATCAGCCCCAGCATTTT.